The next 21 T cell receptor beta chains were all read from a single sample in a study of T cells in Graves' hyperthyroidism and ophthalmopathy (dated 2019 in TCRdb). The receptor library was made with multiplex PCR. The sequencer listed for this sample is Illumina HiSeq 2000. The TCR beta CDR3 regions were amplified from RNA transcripts. The first round of RT-PCR for the TCR CDR3 was performed with the HTBI primer set and the Qiagen OneStep RT-PCR kit. TCRdb handled the public reads itself, with Q25 trimming in fastp and clone calling in MiXCR, and kept productive beta chains. Under each unique CDR3 protein, matching rows form one entry showing the most common genes and DNA. The sample table holds 270,000 or so distinct CDR3 sequences, of which 25% were seen once. The leading ten clones occupy roughly 24% of the sample. Sample: blood. The receptors were gathered from a man aged 40-55 years with Graves' hyperthyroidism that later progressed to Graves' ophthalmopathy.

In this sample, this clonotype turned up many times. CDR3 in amino acids: CSANQPRGEAFF. The DNA for the CDR3 is TGCAGTGCAAACCAACCACGGGGCGAAGCTTTCTTT. The gene calls are TRBV20-1 and TRBJ1-1; a weak D match, TRBD1 (5 bases). CDR3 length: 12 residues. CDR1 is DFQATT, CDR2 SNEGSKA, per germline (reference sequence). Trimming left V 6 bases short and J 8 bases short, with 16 bases between.

Many counts were recorded for this clonotype. The genes are TRBV2 and TRBJ2-5; D gene uncertain. V lost 0 bases to trimming and J lost 7 bases, with 15 bases between them. The CDR3 spans 15 residues. From germline, CDR1 is SNHLY and CDR2 FYNNEI. The CDR3 DNA reads as TGTGCCAGCAGTGAAGCTGTTGGGCGGCTCGGGACCCAGTACTTC. This translates into CASSEAVGRLGTQYF.

The rearrangement uses TRBV10-3 and TRBJ1-1; D unclear. V gave up 11 bases and J gave up 1 base, with 11 bases separating them. Germline V CDR1 and CDR2: ENHRY, SYGVKD. This CDR3 is built from 12 residues. The CDR3 region is CAVGNPNTEAFF. The CDR3, as DNA: TGTGCCGTGGGGAACCCGAACACTGAAGCTTTCTTT.

This clonotype has ten or more counts. In DNA, the CDR3 is TGTGCCAGCAGCTCCTTTACAGAGAAATGGGACGAGCAGTACTTC. Translated: CASSSFTEKWDEQYF. This rearrangement joins TRBV5-4 to TRBJ2-7; no reliable D call. Per germline, CDR1 SGHNT and CDR2 YYREEE (reference sequence). The CDR3 length is 15 residues. Trimming removed 3 bases at V and 5 bases at J, with 18 bases between. Full variable domain (rest looked up from reference TRBV5-4 and TRBJ2-7): ETGVTQSPTHLIKTRGQQVTLRCSSQSGHNTVSWYQQALGQGPQFIFQYYREEENGRGNFPPRFSGLQFPNYSSELNVNALELDDSALYLCASSSFTEKWDEQYFGPGTRLTVT.

This clonotype has ten or more counts. The chain carries TRBV4-1 and TRBJ2-7, with D perhaps matching TRBD1 or TRBD2 (5 bases each). The CDR3 extends over 14 amino acids. Germline V gives CDR1 MGHRA, CDR2 YSYEKL. V was shortened by 3 bases and J by 3 bases, with 12 bases between the two germline ends. CDR3 coding DNA: TGCGCCAGCAGCCATGGGACCCCGTACTACGAGCAGTACTTC. Translating gives CASSHGTPYYEQYF.

The chain's CDR3 is CASSLDQGAETQYF. The CDR3 DNA sequence: TGTGCCAGCAGCTTAGACCAGGGTGCGGAGACCCAGTACTTC. V is TRBV7-8 and J is TRBJ2-5; possibly TRBD1 for D (5 bases). Germline CDR1 reads SGHVS; CDR2 reads FQNEAQ. CDR3 length: 14 residues. The V end was cut by 1 base, the J end by 5 bases, with 11 bases between.

This clonotype was seen repeatedly, ten times or more. V usage is TRBV27 and J usage is TRBJ2-2; 12 bases agree with TRBD1. CDR1 and CDR2 (germline): MNHEY, SMNVEV (reference sequence). The CDR3 loop spans 17 amino acids. V was clipped by 0 bases and J by 6 bases; unmatched bases: 5. The CDR3 protein is CASSLSPGQGASGELFF. The CDR3 coding sequence is TGTGCCAGCAGTTTATCTCCGGGACAGGGGGCCTCCGGGGAGCTGTTTTTT.

Ten or more counts support this clonotype. One end of the junction does not line up with germline, which may come from a read error. This chain connects TRBV28 to TRBJ1-5; 7 bases fit TRBD1. This CDR3 is 12 amino acids long. Germline CDR1 reads MDHEN; CDR2 reads SYDVKM. The CDR3 coding sequence is TGCGGAACCCACAGGGGCTATCAGCCCCAGCATTTT. Translated: CGTHRGYQPQHF.

The table lists this clonotype with many counts. The chain employs TRBV5-1 and TRBJ2-7; D possibly corresponds to TRBD1 (6 bases). CDR1 is SGHRS and CDR2 is YFSETQ in the germline V gene. The length of the CDR3 is 14 residues. V was pared by 4 bases and J by 6 bases, with 17 bases between. The CDR3 sequence: CASSPRRTVPEQYF. For the CDR3, the DNA is TGCGCCAGCAGCCCCCGACGGACAGTTCCCGAGCAGTACTTC.

CDR3 bases: TGTGCCAGCAGTATCCGAGTCACTGAAGCTTTCTTT. It codes for CASSIRVTEAFF. The chain carries TRBV2 and TRBJ1-1, with D hard to call. Trimming shortened V by 5 bases and J by 4 bases, and 8 bases separated the two germline ends. CDR3 length: 12 amino acids. From germline, CDR1 is SNHLY and CDR2 FYNNEI.

The chain is built from TRBV12-3 or TRBV12-4 and TRBJ1-1, with a weak D call TRBD1 (5 bases). This CDR3 is built from 15 residues. Between the trimmed V and J ends, which lost 5 bases and 2 bases, there was a span of 15 bases. The chain's CDR3 is CASSPPRTPNTEAFF. In nucleotides, the CDR3 is TGTGCCAGCAGTCCCCCCCGGACACCCAACACTGAAGCTTTCTTT.

This clonotype was counted ten times or more. The chain couples TRBV15 to TRBJ1-5; D might be TRBD1 (6 bases). Germline V lookup: CDR1 LNHNV, CDR2 YYDKDF (reference sequence). With 5 bases removed from V and 3 bases from J, the gap between germline ends came to 14 bases. The CDR3 is 15 residues long. CDR3 amino acids: CATSGGGGYNQPQHF. Written as DNA, the CDR3 is TGTGCCACCAGCGGGGGAGGGGGATACAATCAGCCCCAGCATTTT.

This clonotype was seen ten or more times. The V call is TRBV20-1, the J call TRBJ2-4; the match to TRBD2 covers 10 bases. This CDR3 contains 13 residues. The germline V gene encodes CDR1 DFQATT and CDR2 SNEGSKA (reference sequence). Trimming took 5 bases from V and 8 from J; bases not matched to a gene: 6. In DNA form, the CDR3 reads TGCAGTGCTCCCGGGACTAGCGTAGACATTCAGTACTTC. Amino acids: CSAPGTSVDIQYF.

This clonotype appeared many times. The rearrangement links TRBV28 to TRBJ2-6, with TRBD2 as a possible D gene (5 bases). CDR1 is MDHEN and CDR2 is SYDVKM in the germline V gene. The V gene lost 3 bases and the J gene lost 0 bases, with 15 bases spanning the gap. There are 18 residues in the CDR3. The CDR3 DNA follows: TGTGCCAGCAGTTTTTCCGGACTGAGACCCTCTGGGGCCAACGTCCTGACTTTC. Translation gives CASSFSGLRPSGANVLTF.

This clonotype was observed at least ten times. The chain links TRBV4-1 to TRBJ1-5; D gene ambiguous. This CDR3 has 15 residues. The germline V and J ends were trimmed by 0 bases and 4 bases, with 10 bases remaining between them. The germline V gene encodes CDR1 MGHRA and CDR2 YSYEKL. For the CDR3, the DNA is TGCGCCAGCAGCCAAGATCTAAACCGAAATCAGCCCCAGCATTTT. Translated: CASSQDLNRNQPQHF.

This clonotype was seen repeatedly, ten times or more. The chain employs TRBV20-1 and TRBJ2-2, with D hard to call. CDR1 and CDR2 (germline): DFQATT, SNEGSKA (reference sequence). The CDR3 has 15 amino acids. V was pared by 0 bases and J by 6 bases, with 14 bases between. The CDR3 coding sequence is TGCAGTGCTAGAGATTCGGGTCTCGGATCCGGGGAGCTGTTTTTT. This codes for CSARDSGLGSGELFF.

The V and J genes are TRBV6-9 and TRBJ2-2; a weak D match, TRBD1 (6 bases). CDR3 length: 22 residues. V was pared by 1 base and J by 6 bases, with 33 bases between. Germline CDR1 and CDR2: MNHGY and SVAAGI. CDR3 coding DNA: TGTGCCAGCAGTTATTTGGGGTCGGGGATAAACAGGGAAAGGGGATTATCCGGGGAGCTGTTTTTT. It specifies CASSYLGSGINRERGLSGELFF.

In regard to this clonotype: A much larger clone differs from this one at a single base, so this may be a read error. The CDR3 nucleotides are TGTGCCGGCAGTTTACCCCCAATGCAAGAGACCCAGTACTTC. It encodes CAGSLPPMQETQYF. The chain has TRBV28 and TRBJ2-5; no firm D call. The CDR3 is made up of 14 amino acids. Germline loops: CDR1 MDHEN, CDR2 SYDVKM.

In this sample, this clonotype turned up many times. CDR3 coding DNA: TGTGCCAGCAGCACCGGGTCAGGTCCCACCGGGGAGCTGTTTTTT. It yields the protein CASSTGSGPTGELFF. V is TRBV7-9 and J is TRBJ2-2; D uncertain. The CDR3 totals 15 residues. Trimming cost V 5 bases and J 4 bases, with 14 bases left between them. Germline lookup yields CDR1 SEHNR and CDR2 FQNEAQ (reference sequence).

This clonotype was seen ten or more times. The chain couples TRBV12-5 to TRBJ1-1, with TRBD1 as a possible D gene (6 bases). This CDR3 has 15 amino acids. From germline, CDR1 is LGHNT and CDR2 FRNRAP. V lost 0 bases and J lost 3, with 11 bases in between. The CDR3 sequence is CASGLVQGRDTEAFF. The CDR3 coding sequence is TGTGCTAGTGGTTTGGTACAGGGAAGGGACACTGAAGCTTTCTTT. Drawing the rest from reference TRBV12-5 and TRBJ1-1, the complete variable domain is DARVTQTPRHKVTEMGQEVTMRCQPILGHNTVFWYRQTMMQGLELLAYFRNRAPLDDSGMPKDRFSAEMPDATLATLKIQPSEPRDSAVYFCASGLVQGRDTEAFFGQGTRLTVV.

The genes are TRBV28 and TRBJ1-1; no firm D call. The germline V and J ends were trimmed by 10 bases and 2 bases, with 14 bases remaining between them. The CDR3 has 13 residues. Germline CDR1 is MDHEN and CDR2 is SYDVKM. DNA for the CDR3: TGTGCCATCTCGCGCTCACACAACACTGAAGCTTTCTTT. Its protein product is CAISRSHNTEAFF.